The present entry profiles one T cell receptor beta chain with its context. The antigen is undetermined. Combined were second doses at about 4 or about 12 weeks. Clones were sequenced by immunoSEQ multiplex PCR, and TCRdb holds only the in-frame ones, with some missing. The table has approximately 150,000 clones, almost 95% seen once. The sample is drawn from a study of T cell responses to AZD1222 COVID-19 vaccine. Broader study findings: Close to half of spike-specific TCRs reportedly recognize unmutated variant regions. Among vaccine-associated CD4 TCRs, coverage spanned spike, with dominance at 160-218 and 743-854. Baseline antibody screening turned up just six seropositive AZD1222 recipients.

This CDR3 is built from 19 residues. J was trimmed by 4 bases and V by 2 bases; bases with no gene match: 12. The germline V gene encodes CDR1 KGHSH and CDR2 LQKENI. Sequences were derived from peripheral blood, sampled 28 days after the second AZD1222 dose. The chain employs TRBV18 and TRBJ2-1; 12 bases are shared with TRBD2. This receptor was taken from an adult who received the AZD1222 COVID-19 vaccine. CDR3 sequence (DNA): TGTGCCAGCTCACCAACTGGACTAGCGGGAAAACATGGGTACAATGAGCAGTTCTTC. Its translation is CASSPTGLAGKHGYNEQFF.